This T cell receptor (beta chain) derives from a study of cytomegalovirus exposure and HLA in healthy donors. Researchers ran the PCR with 60 Vbeta and 13 Jbeta primers. Data came from immunoSEQ multiplex PCR; TCRdb stores just in-frame clones and leaves some out. Its table records 56,000 or so clones. The CDR3 is made up of 13 amino acids. V lost 2 bases, J lost 7 bases, and 6 bases stayed unmatched. Per germline, CDR1 GTSNPN and CDR2 SVGIG (reference sequence). The sequenced sample was PBMCs. The chain is built from TRBV30 and TRBJ1-2; TRBD1 matches at 8 bases. The source of this sequence is a female donor in good health and CMV-seronegative. CDR3 sequence: CAWSQQGAGGYTF. The CDR3, as DNA: TGTGCCTGGAGTCAGCAGGGGGCAGGTGGCTACACCTTC.